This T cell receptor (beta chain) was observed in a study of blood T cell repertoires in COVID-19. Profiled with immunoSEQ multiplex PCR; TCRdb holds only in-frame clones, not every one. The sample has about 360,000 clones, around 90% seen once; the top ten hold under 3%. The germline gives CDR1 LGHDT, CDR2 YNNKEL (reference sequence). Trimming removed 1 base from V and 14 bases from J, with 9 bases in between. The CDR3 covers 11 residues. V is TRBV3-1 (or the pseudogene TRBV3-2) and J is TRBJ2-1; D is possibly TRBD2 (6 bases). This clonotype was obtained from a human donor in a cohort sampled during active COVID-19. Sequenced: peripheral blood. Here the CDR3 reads CASSQGGDEFF. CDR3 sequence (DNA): TGTGCCAGCAGCCAAGGGGGGGATGAGTTCTTC.